The 9 T cell receptor beta chains reported below all come from one sample, sequenced in a study of chemoradiotherapy in HPV16-positive cancers. Libraries were prepared by immunoSEQ multiplex PCR; TCRdb keeps only in-frame clonotypes and omits some of them. In the table there are 7,500 to 8,000 clones, 70% to 90% of which are singletons. Sampling was done from a patient who underwent chemoradiotherapy. The source of these receptors is a human donor with HPV-associated anogenital cancer.

This chain joins TRBV5-1 and TRBJ1-1; the match to TRBD1 covers 8 bases. The CDR3 covers 16 residues. V dropped 3 bases and J dropped 0; count of bases not matched to a gene: 7. The germline V gene has CDR1 SGHRS and CDR2 YFSETQ. The CDR3 region has the DNA TGCGCCAGCAGCTCAGGACAGGGTATCATGAACACTGAAGCTTTCTTT. Protein product: CASSSGQGIMNTEAFF.

This chain joins TRBV5-6 and TRBJ1-2; D may be TRBD1 (5 bases). The CDR3 extends over 13 amino acids. The V end was cut by 4 bases, the J end by 5 bases, with 12 bases between. Germline loops: CDR1 SGHDT, CDR2 YYEEEE. The CDR3 here is CASSIPGSYGYTF. CDR3 nucleotide sequence: TGTGCCAGCAGCATCCCAGGGTCTTATGGCTACACCTTC.

The chain couples TRBV6-1 to TRBJ2-5, with 12 positions matching TRBD2. The germline gives CDR1 MNHNS, CDR2 SASEGT. CDR3 length: 15 residues. V lost 2 bases and J lost 2; bases outside the gene matches: 0. The chain's CDR3 is CASSELAGGQETQYF. For the CDR3, the DNA is TGTGCCAGCAGTGAACTAGCGGGGGGGCAAGAGACCCAGTACTTC.

This sequence joins TRBV5-6 and TRBJ2-5; D assignment may be TRBD1 or TRBD2 (5 bases each). The CDR3 has 16 residues. Germline V CDR1 and CDR2: SGHDT, YYEEEE. V was shortened by 4 bases and J by 8 bases, with 24 bases between the two germline ends. The CDR3 bases are TGTGCCAGCAGCCAGGGACCCGCGATCCCCCCGGGCACCCAGTACTTC. It encodes CASSQGPAIPPGTQYF.

V and J are TRBV11-2 and TRBJ2-1; D might be TRBD1 or TRBD2, each matching 7 bases. The germline V gene has CDR1 SGHAT and CDR2 FQNNGV. The CDR3 extends over 15 amino acids. Between the trimmed V and J ends, which lost 4 bases and 2 bases, there was a span of 12 bases. Here the CDR3 reads CASSSRGGTYNEQFF. CDR3 sequence (DNA): TGTGCCAGCAGCTCCAGGGGGGGAACCTACAATGAGCAGTTCTTC.

This clone was counted a single time. The rearrangement joins TRBV11-3 to TRBJ2-7; maybe TRBD2 (6 bases). The V end was cut by 1 base, the J end by 2 bases, with 6 bases between. In germline, CDR1 is SGHNT, CDR2 YENEEA. The CDR3 is made up of 13 amino acids. Here the CDR3 reads CASSLGRAYEQYF. CDR3 nucleotides: TGTGCCAGCAGCTTAGGGAGGGCCTACGAGCAGTACTTC.

This clone showed up just a few times. The chain links TRBV4-3 to TRBJ2-2; tentatively, D is TRBD1 or TRBD2 (5 bases each). CDR3 size: 17 residues. The germline V gene encodes CDR1 LGHNA and CDR2 YSLEER. V lost 1 base, J lost 1 base, and 13 bases lay in between. CDR3 residues: CASSQGLPGRNTGELFF. CDR3 nucleotide sequence: TGCGCCAGCAGCCAAGGACTCCCGGGACGGAACACCGGGGAGCTGTTTTTT.

V usage is TRBV6-5 and J usage is TRBJ1-5, with a tentative D call TRBD1 (5 bases). Per germline, CDR1 MNHEY and CDR2 SVGAGI. This CDR3 has 15 amino acids. V was shortened by 2 bases and J by 5 bases, with 13 bases between the two germline ends. The CDR3 nucleotides are TGTGCCAGCAGTTACCGACAGTCAGACCATCAGCCCCAGCATTTT. Translation: CASSYRQSDHQPQHF.

The J gene is TRBJ2-1, the V gene TRBV29-1; D uncertain. Trimming stripped 7 bases from V and 0 bases from J, with 16 bases between. The germline CDR1 and CDR2 sequences are SQVTM and ANQGSEA. The CDR3 is 15 residues long. CDR3 sequence (DNA): TGCAGCGCCGGCAGAGAAAGGGTCTCCTACAATGAGCAGTTCTTC. It specifies CSAGRERVSYNEQFF.